Sequencing of this T cell receptor beta chain was carried out in a study of PD-1 blockade in classical Hodgkin lymphoma (dated by TCRdb to 2019 to 2021). For the wider study: Nivolumab dosing was 3 mg/kg intravenously every 2 weeks, continuing until either disease progression or unacceptable toxicity. The study used TCR beta sequencing and CyTOF to define a peripheral blood immune signature of response to PD-1 blockade in classical Hodgkin lymphoma. Beyond this particular receptor, the publication reports: Patients starting nivolumab less than 1 year after ASCT had lower diversity and were excluded from later analyses to avoid confounding by immune reconstitution. The study was limited to a single clinical trial cohort, and causes of repertoire differences, possibly disease activity or prior therapy, remained undefined. Trial patients achieving complete response had baseline diversity similar to newly diagnosed patients, whereas partial responders and progressors had significantly lower diversity. CD4+ but not CD8+ TCR diversity rose significantly by C4D1 (p=0.0027 vs p=0.16), most apparent in complete responders (p=0.02). Baseline TCR diversity was reported as lower in newly diagnosed patients than in healthy donors, and lower still in relapsed/refractory patients.

A note on this clone: The antigen it binds to is not known. Base quality data are lacking; no much larger clone is found one base away.

Taken with the paper, the label for time point translates to: cycle 2 day 1 (C2D1) of nivolumab. Every trial patient had relapsed following autologous stem cell transplantation, and prior brentuximab vedotin exposure was what differed among cohorts A, B and C. A total of 50 to 70 patients with relapsed/refractory classical Hodgkin lymphoma made up the trial cohort, and each patient's best overall response was complete response, partial response or progressive disease. Trial patients were treated with single-agent nivolumab in the multi-cohort phase II CheckMate 205 trial. An independent review committee assessed best overall response by applying the 2007 International Working Group response criteria. Trial PBMCs were collected immediately before nivolumab initiation (C1D1) and during therapy at cycle 2 day 1 and cycle 4 day 1. Peripheral blood was collected in 8 mL Vacutainer Cell Preparation Tubes, from which PBMCs were isolated by centrifugation and then cryopreserved.

CDR1 and CDR2, looked up from the germline V gene (reference sequence), are SEHNR and FQNEAQ. Measured from the cysteine to the phenylalanine, the CDR3 is 15 residues long. Only the CDR3 DNA is retained, 45 bases long and in frame from the first base. V loses 10 bases at its end and J loses 5 bases; junction bases beyond the gene matches: 12. Genomic DNA was extracted with the Qiagen DNeasy kit from unsorted PBMCs and from negatively selected CD4+ and CD8+ fractions. Amplification of TCR beta CDR3 regions was done by immunoSEQ multiplex PCR with primers that anneal to V and J segments. A synthetic immune receptor repertoire was used to minimize amplification bias, and any remaining bias was removed computationally after sequencing. The paper's processing steps were these. Custom Python scripts were used to quantify repertoire diversity as the Shannon entropy index. Unsorted, CD4+ and CD8+ repertoires were analyzed separately, except for combined analyses in which CD4+ and CD8+ sequences were merged in silico. A clone counted as expanded when the clone's frequency after treatment rose at least 2-fold relative to C1D1, and clones undetected at baseline were given a pseudocount of 0.5. Clones with 0 or 1 copy at C1D1 were defined as singleton clones, while clones with 2 or more copies were defined as non-singleton clones. Clones expanded in unsorted samples were labelled as CD4+, CD8+ or unknown by matching protein sequences in sorted samples from the same patient. Wilcoxon tests were applied to paired samples to test diversity changes from C1D1 to C4D1. Sourced from immuneACCESS, this table was stored by TCRdb with only in-frame sequences that have V and J called. A share of the clones is absent; for the studies checked, an unresolved V gene accounts for under half, and the remainder has no known explanation. V and J calls and clone size come straight from that table; D and trimming were deduced from the DNA. Counted in this sample were around 150,000 clones; 78% of them appeared once. The ten biggest clones cover roughly 9.8% of the sample.

The receptor chain draws on TRBV7-9 and TRBJ2-5, and 11 bases in between align with TRBD1. This receptor was identified in a human donor with classical Hodgkin lymphoma. Sequencing used peripheral blood mononuclear cells (PBMCs), obtained before the second cycle of nivolumab. The nucleotide sequence reads as follows: TGTGCCATCGGGGACAGGGGGTTTGGATGGGAGACCCAGTACTTC. The encoded protein is CAIGDRGFGWETQYF. Reference TRBV7-9 and TRBJ2-5 proteins supply the regions before and after the CDR3; the full variable domain is: DTGVSQNPRHKITKRGQNVTFRCDPISEHNRLYWYRQTLGQGPEFLTYFQNEAQLEKSRLLSDRFSAERPKGSFSTLEIQRTEQGDSAMYLCAIGDRGFGWETQYFGPGTRLLVL.